This TCR beta chain was retrieved from a study of control samples from healthy donors and cancer patients. Profiled with immunoSEQ multiplex PCR; TCRdb holds only in-frame clones, not every one. The sample holds roughly 88,000 clones, approximately 91% seen once. Trimming removed 0 bases at V and 3 bases at J, with 12 bases between. There are 16 residues in the CDR3. Germline V CDR1 and CDR2: LGHDT, YNNKEL (reference sequence). The sequenced sample consisted of blood. The clonotype was recovered from a woman aged 30 to 39 in good health. V and J are TRBV3-1 (or the pseudogene TRBV3-2) and TRBJ1-5; D remains unclear. The CDR3 DNA follows: TGTGCCAGCAGCCAAGATCCTTTGCCAGACAATCAGCCCCAGCATTTT. Amino acids: CASSQDPLPDNQPQHF.